This T cell receptor beta chain derives from a study of OX40 agonist ivuxolimab in advanced cancers. The CDR3 loop spans 12 amino acids. Germline CDR1 SGHNT, CDR2 YYREEE (reference sequence). Trimming took off 4 bases at V and 5 bases at J, with 10 bases between the two ends. The assay was immunoSEQ multiplex PCR, and TCRdb's table has in-frame clones only and misses some. This sample has about 9,200 clones, with approximately 87% found just once. The material was CD4+ or CD8+ T cells sorted from blood, obtained in a trial of the OX40 agonist ivuxolimab. The sequence was collected from an adult with an advanced solid tumor such as melanoma, head and neck, liver or kidney cancer. This chain connects TRBV5-4 to TRBJ2-7; D is tentatively TRBD1 or TRBD2 (5 bases each). As DNA, the CDR3 is TGTGCCAGCAGCGGGGACGGGGACGAGCAGTACTTC. Translation gives CASSGDGDEQYF.